The entry below gives a single T cell receptor beta chain sequence along with its context. This sample is part of a study of shared clonotypes between healthy human individuals. The CDR3 extends over 16 amino acids. V was clipped by 0 bases and J by 5 bases, with 17 bases between them. From germline, CDR1 is SGHRS and CDR2 YFSETQ. Unsorted samples relied on 89 million or so PBMCs, which served as the source of genomic DNA. The assay used deep level. For each subset, genomic DNA was distributed in equal portions over several immunoSEQ plates. About 30,000 T cell genomes, or roughly 300 ng DNA, went into replicate PCRs of unsorted PBMC. The repertoire was sequenced with immunoSEQ multiplex PCR; TCRdb's copy has only in-frame clones and lacks some. Of about 500,000 clones in the sample, approximately 77% were seen once.

The source is a woman in her forties in good health. Some clones in this sample may be carry-over from other donors' samples. J is TRBJ2-5 and V is TRBV5-1, with D unresolved. Sequenced: PBMCs. CDR3 sequence (DNA): TGCGCCAGCAGCTTGGGCCTGGGATCTTTGGACGAGACCCAGTACTTC. Amino acids: CASSLGLGSLDETQYF.